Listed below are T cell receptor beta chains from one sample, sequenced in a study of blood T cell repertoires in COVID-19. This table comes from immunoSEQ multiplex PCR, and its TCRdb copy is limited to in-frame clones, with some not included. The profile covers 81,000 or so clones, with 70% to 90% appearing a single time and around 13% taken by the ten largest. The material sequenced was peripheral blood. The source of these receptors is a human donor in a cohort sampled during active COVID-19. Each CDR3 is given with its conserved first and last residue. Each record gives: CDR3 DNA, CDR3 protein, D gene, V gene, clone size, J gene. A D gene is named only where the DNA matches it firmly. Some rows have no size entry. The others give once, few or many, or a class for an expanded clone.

CDR3 DNA: TGTGCCAGCAGCCTAGCGGGGGGATTCTCCTACGAGCAGTACTTC
CDR3 protein: CASSLAGGFSYEQYF
D gene: TRBD2
V gene: TRBV7-9
clone size: -
J gene: TRBJ2-7

CDR3 DNA: TGTGCCAGCAGTGACGGGACAAGAGTCACCTACGAGCAGTACTTC
CDR3 protein: CASSDGTRVTYEQYF
D gene: -
V gene: TRBV25-1
clone size: once
J gene: TRBJ2-7

CDR3 DNA: TGCGCCAGCAGCCGCGATACAGGGATGGCTAACTATGGCTACACCTTC
CDR3 protein: CASSRDTGMANYGYTF
D gene: -
V gene: TRBV5-1
clone size: once
J gene: TRBJ1-2

CDR3 DNA: TGTGCCAGCAGCTCGACAGGGTCCGGGGAGCTGTTTTTT
CDR3 protein: CASSSTGSGELFF
D gene: TRBD1
V gene: TRBV7-3
clone size: -
J gene: TRBJ2-2

CDR3 DNA: TGTGCCAGCAGTTACCGGGGAAGCAATCAGCCCCAGCATTTT
CDR3 protein: CASSYRGSNQPQHF
D gene: -
V gene: TRBV6-5
clone size: -
J gene: TRBJ1-5

CDR3 DNA: TGTGCCAGCAGCGTGGGACAGGAGGATACGCAGTATTTT
CDR3 protein: CASSVGQEDTQYF
D gene: TRBD1
V gene: TRBV9
clone size: -
J gene: TRBJ2-3

CDR3 DNA: TGTGCCATCAGTGAGTGGGACATCGGAACTGAAGCTTTCTTT
CDR3 protein: CAISEWDIGTEAFF
D gene: -
V gene: TRBV10-3
clone size: -
J gene: TRBJ1-1

CDR3 DNA: TGTGCCAGCAAAGAGAGCAATCAGCCCCAGCATTTT
CDR3 protein: CASKESNQPQHF
D gene: -
V gene: TRBV2
clone size: -
J gene: TRBJ1-5

CDR3 DNA: TGTGCCAGCAGTGATACTAGCGGGGCAACCTACAATGAGCAGTTCTTC
CDR3 protein: CASSDTSGATYNEQFF
D gene: TRBD2
V gene: TRBV25-1
clone size: -
J gene: TRBJ2-1

CDR3 DNA: TGTGCCAGTAGTATCTACAGGCTTAATAATCAGCCCCAGCATTTT
CDR3 protein: CASSIYRLNNQPQHF
D gene: -
V gene: TRBV19
clone size: -
J gene: TRBJ1-5

CDR3 DNA: TGTGCCAGCAGTTTCGACAGGATCGGGCTCTATGGCTACACCTTC
CDR3 protein: CASSFDRIGLYGYTF
D gene: -
V gene: TRBV28
clone size: -
J gene: TRBJ1-2

CDR3 DNA: TGTGCCAGCAGCCTAAACAGGGGGCACGAAAAACTGTTTTTT
CDR3 protein: CASSLNRGHEKLFF
D gene: TRBD1
V gene: TRBV3-1/TRBV3-2
clone size: -
J gene: TRBJ1-4

CDR3 DNA: TGTGCCAGCAGCTTAGTAGGGGTGAGGTCCTATAATTCACCCCTCCACTTT
CDR3 protein: CASSLVGVRSYNSPLHF
D gene: -
V gene: TRBV11-2
clone size: once
J gene: TRBJ1-6

CDR3 DNA: TGTGCCTGGAGTAGAATAGCGGGGGGTACGGGGTTCTTC
CDR3 protein: CAWSRIAGGTGFF
D gene: TRBD2
V gene: TRBV30
clone size: -
J gene: TRBJ2-1

CDR3 DNA: TGTGCCAGCAGCCGGGGACAGACTGAAGCTTTCTTT
CDR3 protein: CASSRGQTEAFF
D gene: TRBD1
V gene: TRBV6-2/TRBV6-3
clone size: -
J gene: TRBJ1-1

CDR3 DNA: TGTGCCAGCAGCTTAGCAGTATTGAACACTGAAGCTTTCTTT
CDR3 protein: CASSLAVLNTEAFF
D gene: -
V gene: TRBV11-2
clone size: few
J gene: TRBJ1-1

CDR3 DNA: TGTGCCAGCAGTGAAAAGTGGACAATGAACACTGAAGCTTTCTTT
CDR3 protein: CASSEKWTMNTEAFF
D gene: -
V gene: TRBV6-1
clone size: -
J gene: TRBJ1-1

CDR3 DNA: TGTGCCAGCAGCTTCTATACCAATTCACCCCTCCACTTT
CDR3 protein: CASSFYTNSPLHF
D gene: -
V gene: TRBV5-8
clone size: -
J gene: TRBJ1-6

CDR3 DNA: TGTGCCAGCAGTTTACTAAACTCGGGGGAGCAGTACTTC
CDR3 protein: CASSLLNSGEQYF
D gene: -
V gene: TRBV12-3/TRBV12-4
clone size: -
J gene: TRBJ2-7

CDR3 DNA: TGTGCCAGCAGCTTTTACAGGGGGGGCTACACCTTC
CDR3 protein: CASSFYRGGYTF
D gene: TRBD1
V gene: TRBV7-2
clone size: -
J gene: TRBJ1-2

CDR3 DNA: TGCGCCAGCAGCCGAGGTTGGGACAGGGTAACGAGTCGGCTGGGAAACACTGAAGCTTTCTTT
CDR3 protein: CASSRGWDRVTSRLGNTEAFF
D gene: TRBD1
V gene: TRBV4-1
clone size: -
J gene: TRBJ1-1

CDR3 DNA: TGTGCCAGCAGCCACACCTTATCGAGGACAGTGTTAAACTATGGCTACACCTTC
CDR3 protein: CASSHTLSRTVLNYGYTF
D gene: -
V gene: TRBV3-1/TRBV3-2
clone size: -
J gene: TRBJ1-2